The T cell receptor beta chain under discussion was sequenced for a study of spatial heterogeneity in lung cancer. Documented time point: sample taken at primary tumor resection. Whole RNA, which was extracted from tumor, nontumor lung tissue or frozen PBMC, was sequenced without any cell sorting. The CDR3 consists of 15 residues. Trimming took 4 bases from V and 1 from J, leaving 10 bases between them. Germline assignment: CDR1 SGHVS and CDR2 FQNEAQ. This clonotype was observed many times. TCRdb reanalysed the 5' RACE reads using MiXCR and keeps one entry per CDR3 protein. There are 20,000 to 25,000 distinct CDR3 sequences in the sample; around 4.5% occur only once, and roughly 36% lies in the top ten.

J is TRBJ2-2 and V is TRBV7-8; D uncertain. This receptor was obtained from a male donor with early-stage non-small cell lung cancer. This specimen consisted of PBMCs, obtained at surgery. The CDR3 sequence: CASSSPTRNTGELFF. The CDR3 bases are TGTGCCAGCAGCTCCCCGACCAGGAACACCGGGGAGCTGTTTTTT. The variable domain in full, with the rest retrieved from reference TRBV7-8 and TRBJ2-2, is GAGVSQSPRYKVAKRGQDVALRCDPISGHVSLFWYQQALGQGPEFLTYFQNEAQLDKSGLPSDRFFAERPEGSVSTLKIQRTQQEDSAVYLCASSSPTRNTGELFFGEGSRLTVL.